These T cell receptor beta chains were read from a single sample in a study of T cells in Graves' hyperthyroidism and ophthalmopathy. Each CDR3 protein is one row after TCRdb ran MiXCR on the multiplex PCR reads. The table has hundreds of thousands of distinct CDR3 sequences, 16% seen once. Input material: blood. Receptors originate from a woman aged 30 to 39 with Graves' hyperthyroidism. Each CDR3 is given with its conserved first and last residue. Fields, in order: V gene, clone size, D gene, J gene, CDR3 DNA, CDR3 protein. The D gene is left open where the match is weak. Some rows have no size entry. The others give once, few or many, or a class for an expanded clone.

V: TRBV7-2
size: few
D: -
J: TRBJ2-7
DNA: TGTGCCAGCAGTTTGCAGGGGACCTCTACGAAACAGTACTTC
CDR3: CASSLQGTSTKQYF

V: TRBV2
size: few
D: -
J: TRBJ2-7
DNA: TGTGCCAGCAGTGAAGGGATCCTCGGCGAGCAGTACTTC
CDR3: CASSEGILGEQYF

V: TRBV10-2
size: few
D: TRBD1
J: TRBJ1-2
DNA: TGCGCCAGCAGTGGGGACGACAGGGTAGAGGGCTACACCTTC
CDR3: CASSGDDRVEGYTF

V: TRBV5-6
size: many
D: TRBD1
J: TRBJ2-1
DNA: TGTGCCAGCAGCTGGGACAGGGAAGCATACAATGAGCAGTTCTTC
CDR3: CASSWDREAYNEQFF

V: TRBV6-2/TRBV6-3
size: many
D: -
J: TRBJ2-7
DNA: TGTGCCAGCAGTTATGCCCCATACGAGCAGTACTTC
CDR3: CASSYAPYEQYF

V: TRBV28
size: many
D: -
J: TRBJ2-7
DNA: TGTGCCAGCAGTTCGGCGGGACCTTACTACGAGCAGTACTTC
CDR3: CASSSAGPYYEQYF

V: TRBV6-1
size: many
D: -
J: TRBJ1-1
DNA: TGTGCCAGCAGTAAAGACGGACGTGAGACTGAAGCTTTCTTT
CDR3: CASSKDGRETEAFF

V: TRBV4-2
size: few
D: TRBD2
J: TRBJ2-1
DNA: TGTGCCAGCAGCCTAGACAGGACTAGCGGGAACCACAATGAGCAGTTCTTC
CDR3: CASSLDRTSGNHNEQFF

V: TRBV4-1
size: -
D: -
J: TRBJ1-4
DNA: TGCGCCAGCAGCCAAGAAGGGGTAGGGTGGGAAAAACTGTTTTTT
CDR3: CASSQEGVGWEKLFF

V: TRBV28
size: many
D: -
J: TRBJ2-2
DNA: TGTGCCACTATACCGGGACTCCTACTTGTCGGGGAGCTGTTTTTT
CDR3: CATIPGLLLVGELFF

V: TRBV19
size: few
D: -
J: TRBJ2-7
DNA: TGTGCCAGTAGTATTAGGGGACTGCCCCAGGACGAGCAGTACTTC
CDR3: CASSIRGLPQDEQYF

V: TRBV7-9
size: many
D: -
J: TRBJ2-7
DNA: TGTGCCAGCAGCGGTGGGGGCGTGTTCCATCCTAGCTCCTACGAGCAGTACTTC
CDR3: CASSGGGVFHPSSYEQYF

V: TRBV20-1
size: many
D: -
J: TRBJ2-7
DNA: TGCAGTGCTAGAGACCTCAGATACGACGAACGGGAGTCCCCCCACGAGCAGTACTTC
CDR3: CSARDLRYDERESPHEQYF

V: TRBV5-6
size: few
D: -
J: TRBJ2-4
DNA: TGTGCCAGCAGCCCAGGACAGAACATTCAGTACTTC
CDR3: CASSPGQNIQYF

V: TRBV11-2
size: many
D: -
J: TRBJ1-5
DNA: TGTGCCAGCAGCTATTCGGATCAGCCCCAGCATTTT
CDR3: CASSYSDQPQHF

V: TRBV2
size: -
D: -
J: TRBJ1-1
DNA: TGTGCCACCCTTACTGCAACAGGGCACACTGAAGCTTTCTTT
CDR3: CATLTATGHTEAFF

V: TRBV27
size: many
D: -
J: TRBJ2-1
DNA: TGTGCCAGCAGTTCCTTTTACCTTCGGGGGCAGTTCTTC
CDR3: CASSSFYLRGQFF

V: TRBV5-1
size: -
D: TRBD1
J: TRBJ1-6
DNA: TGCGCCAGCAGCTTAATAGACAGGGACAATTCACCCCTCCACTTT
CDR3: CASSLIDRDNSPLHF

V: TRBV7-2
size: many
D: -
J: TRBJ2-3
DNA: TGTGCCAGCAGCTTTATCTCGTCGGATACGCAGTATTTT
CDR3: CASSFISSDTQYF

V: TRBV4-2
size: few
D: -
J: TRBJ2-6
DNA: TGTGCCAGCAGCCAAGACGTGGGAGAGGGTGGGGCCAACGTCCTGACTTTC
CDR3: CASSQDVGEGGANVLTF

V: TRBV19
size: -
D: -
J: TRBJ1-5
DNA: TGTGCCAGTAGTGTCGACAGGTATCAGCCCCAGCATTTT
CDR3: CASSVDRYQPQHF

V: TRBV18
size: -
D: -
J: TRBJ2-2
DNA: TGTGCCAGCTCACCGAAGACTGGCTACACCGGGGAGCTGTTTTTT
CDR3: CASSPKTGYTGELFF

V: TRBV7-2
size: few
D: TRBD1
J: TRBJ1-3
DNA: TGTGCCAGCAGCTTCCCAGGGGGCCCCTCTGGAAACACCATATATTTT
CDR3: CASSFPGGPSGNTIYF

V: TRBV20-1
size: many
D: -
J: TRBJ1-1
DNA: TGCAGTGCTAGAGATATGGCGTGGAACACTGAAGCTTTCTTT
CDR3: CSARDMAWNTEAFF

V: TRBV10-3
size: many
D: -
J: TRBJ2-7
DNA: TGTGCCATCATGGAGCGGGCCACATCCTACGAGCAGTACTTC
CDR3: CAIMERATSYEQYF

V: TRBV28
size: many
D: TRBD1
J: TRBJ2-7
DNA: TGTGCCAGCAGTTTAGCGGGACAGGATTACGAGCAGTACTTC
CDR3: CASSLAGQDYEQYF

V: TRBV28
size: -
D: TRBD1
J: TRBJ2-7
DNA: TGTGCCAGCACCTCTAGGACAGGGGCCTACGAGCAGTACTTC
CDR3: CASTSRTGAYEQYF

V: TRBV20-1
size: -
D: -
J: TRBJ2-2
DNA: TGCAGTGCCCTAGGGAACACCGGGGAGCTGTTTTTT
CDR3: CSALGNTGELFF

V: TRBV24-1
size: many
D: -
J: TRBJ2-2
DNA: TGTGCCACCAGTGCCGGGACTAACACCGGGGAGCTGTTTTTT
CDR3: CATSAGTNTGELFF

V: TRBV7-2
size: -
D: -
J: TRBJ1-2
DNA: TGTGCCAGCAGCTTAGATGGGGCCAGGAGCTATGGCTACACCTTC
CDR3: CASSLDGARSYGYTF

V: TRBV20-1
size: few
D: -
J: TRBJ2-3
DNA: TGCAGTGCTCTCGATCAGGGATCAAATACGCAGTATTTT
CDR3: CSALDQGSNTQYF

V: TRBV5-1
size: many
D: -
J: TRBJ2-2
DNA: TGCGCCAGCCGTCCGAGGGTAACCGGGGAGCTGTTTTTT
CDR3: CASRPRVTGELFF

V: TRBV7-2
size: many
D: -
J: TRBJ1-1
DNA: TGTGCCAGCAGCTTAAGATCGAACACTGAAGCTTTCTTT
CDR3: CASSLRSNTEAFF

V: TRBV7-9
size: -
D: -
J: TRBJ2-7
DNA: TGTGCCAGCAGCTTAATATTAGACTACGAGCAGTACTTC
CDR3: CASSLILDYEQYF

V: TRBV20-1
size: -
D: -
J: TRBJ2-1
DNA: TGCAGTGCTAAAATTTCAGGGTACAATGAGCAGTTCTTC
CDR3: CSAKISGYNEQFF

V: TRBV12-3/TRBV12-4
size: -
D: -
J: TRBJ2-3
DNA: TGTGCCAGCAGTTTGAGAAGTCGGGATACGCAGTATTTT
CDR3: CASSLRSRDTQYF

V: TRBV28
size: many
D: -
J: TRBJ2-1
DNA: TGTGCCAGCAGTTCCTCGTCCACAGGGTTCGATGAGCAGTTCTTC
CDR3: CASSSSSTGFDEQFF

V: TRBV28
size: many
D: TRBD2
J: TRBJ2-3
DNA: TGTGCCAGCAGTTTACTCCCCTTGCTAGCGGGACCGTTCACAGATACGCAGTATTTT
CDR3: CASSLLPLLAGPFTDTQYF

V: TRBV9
size: -
D: -
J: TRBJ1-2
DNA: TGTGCCAGCAGCGTAGACCCGGGACCGAACGATGGCTACACCTTC
CDR3: CASSVDPGPNDGYTF

V: TRBV19
size: -
D: -
J: TRBJ2-7
DNA: TGTGCCAGTAGTATTAGTCTGTGGGACTCCTACGAGCAGTACTTC
CDR3: CASSISLWDSYEQYF

V: TRBV6-2/TRBV6-3
size: few
D: -
J: TRBJ2-1
DNA: TGTGCCAGCAACTGGGCAGGCCACAATGAGCAGTTCTTC
CDR3: CASNWAGHNEQFF

V: TRBV3-1
size: many
D: -
J: TRBJ1-2
DNA: TGTGCCAGCAGCCAACCCTCCTGGGGCTACACCTTC
CDR3: CASSQPSWGYTF

V: TRBV13
size: -
D: -
J: TRBJ2-7
DNA: TGTGCCAGCAGCTTAGGCGACAGGCGCTCCTACGAGCAGTACTTC
CDR3: CASSLGDRRSYEQYF